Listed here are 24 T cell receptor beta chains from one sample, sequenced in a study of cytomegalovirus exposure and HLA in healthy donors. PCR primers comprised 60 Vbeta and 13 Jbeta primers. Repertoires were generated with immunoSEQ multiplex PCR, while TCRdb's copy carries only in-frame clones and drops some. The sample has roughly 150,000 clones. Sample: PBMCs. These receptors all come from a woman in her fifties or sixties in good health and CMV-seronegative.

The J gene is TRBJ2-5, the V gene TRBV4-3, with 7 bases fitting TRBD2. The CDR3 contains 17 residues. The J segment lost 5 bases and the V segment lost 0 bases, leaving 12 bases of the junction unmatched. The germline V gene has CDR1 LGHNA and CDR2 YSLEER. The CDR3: CASSQDYEGGSGETQYF. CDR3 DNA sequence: TGCGCCAGCAGCCAAGACTATGAGGGAGGGTCCGGGGAGACCCAGTACTTC.

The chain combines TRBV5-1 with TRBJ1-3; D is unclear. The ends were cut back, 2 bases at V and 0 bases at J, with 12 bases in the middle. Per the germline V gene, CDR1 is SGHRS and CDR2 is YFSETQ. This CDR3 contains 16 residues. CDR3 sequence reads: CASSLNSLPSGNTIYF. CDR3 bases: TGCGCCAGCAGCTTAAACAGCTTGCCCTCTGGAAACACCATATATTTT.

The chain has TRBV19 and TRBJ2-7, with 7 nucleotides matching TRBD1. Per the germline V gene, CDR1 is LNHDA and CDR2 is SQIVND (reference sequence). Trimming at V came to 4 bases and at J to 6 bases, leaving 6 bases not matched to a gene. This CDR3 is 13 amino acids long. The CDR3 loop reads CASSTTGYSEQYF. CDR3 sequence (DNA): TGTGCCAGTAGTACGACAGGGTACAGCGAGCAGTACTTC.

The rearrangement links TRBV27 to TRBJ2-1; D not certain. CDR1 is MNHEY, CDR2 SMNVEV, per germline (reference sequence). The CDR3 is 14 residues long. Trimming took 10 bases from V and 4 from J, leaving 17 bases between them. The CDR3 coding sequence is TGTGCCACCCCTACTCCCTACCTTTACAATGAGCAGTTCTTC. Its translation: CATPTPYLYNEQFF.

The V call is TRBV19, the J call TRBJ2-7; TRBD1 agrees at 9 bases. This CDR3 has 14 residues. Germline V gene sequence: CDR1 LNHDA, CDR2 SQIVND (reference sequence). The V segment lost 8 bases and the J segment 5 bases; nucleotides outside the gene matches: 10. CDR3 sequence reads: CASPKPDRGDEQYF. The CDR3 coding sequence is TGTGCCAGTCCGAAGCCGGACAGGGGCGACGAGCAGTACTTC.

Here the CDR3 reads CASSEAGLSFSYEQYF. The CDR3 nucleotides read TGTGCCAGCAGTGAAGCGGGGCTCAGCTTCTCCTACGAGCAGTACTTC. The V call is TRBV6-1, the J call TRBJ2-7; D may be TRBD1 (5 bases). Trimming took 0 bases from V and 0 from J, leaving 12 bases between them. The CDR3 extends over 16 amino acids. Germline CDR1 and CDR2: MNHNS and SASEGT.

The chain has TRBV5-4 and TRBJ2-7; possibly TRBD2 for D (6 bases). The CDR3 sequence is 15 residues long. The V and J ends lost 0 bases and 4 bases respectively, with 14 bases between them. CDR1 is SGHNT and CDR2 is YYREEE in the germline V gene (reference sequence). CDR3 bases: TGTGCCAGCAGCTTGGTCGCGGAAGCGGGTTACGAGCAGTACTTC. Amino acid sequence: CASSLVAEAGYEQYF.

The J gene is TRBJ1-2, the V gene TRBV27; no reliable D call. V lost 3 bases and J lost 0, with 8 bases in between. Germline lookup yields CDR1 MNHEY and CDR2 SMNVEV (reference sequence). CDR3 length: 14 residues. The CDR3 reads CASSLSETNYGYTF. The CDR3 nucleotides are TGTGCCAGCAGTTTGAGCGAGACTAACTATGGCTACACCTTC.

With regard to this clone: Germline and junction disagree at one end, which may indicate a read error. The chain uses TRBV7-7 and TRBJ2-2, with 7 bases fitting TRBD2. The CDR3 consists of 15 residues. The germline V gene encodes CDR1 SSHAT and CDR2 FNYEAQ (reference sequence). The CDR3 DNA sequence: TGTGCTAGCAGCTTAACCGGGGGGATGGCCGGGGAGCTGTTTTTT. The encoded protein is CASSLTGGMAGELFF.

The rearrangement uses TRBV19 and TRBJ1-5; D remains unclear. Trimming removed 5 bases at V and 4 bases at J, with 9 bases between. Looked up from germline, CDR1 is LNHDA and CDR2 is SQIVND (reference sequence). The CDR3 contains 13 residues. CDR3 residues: CASSRPSNQPQHF. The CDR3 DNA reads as TGTGCCAGTAGTCGTCCGAGTAATCAGCCCCAGCATTTT.

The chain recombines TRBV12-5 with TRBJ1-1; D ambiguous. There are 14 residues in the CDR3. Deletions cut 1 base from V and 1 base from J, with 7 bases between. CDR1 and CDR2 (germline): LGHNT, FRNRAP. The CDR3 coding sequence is TGTGCTAGTGGTTTGGAGGCGGGGAACACTGAAGCTTTCTTT. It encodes CASGLEAGNTEAFF. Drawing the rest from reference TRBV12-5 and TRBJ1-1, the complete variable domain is DARVTQTPRHKVTEMGQEVTMRCQPILGHNTVFWYRQTMMQGLELLAYFRNRAPLDDSGMPKDRFSAEMPDATLATLKIQPSEPRDSAVYFCASGLEAGNTEAFFGQGTRLTVV.

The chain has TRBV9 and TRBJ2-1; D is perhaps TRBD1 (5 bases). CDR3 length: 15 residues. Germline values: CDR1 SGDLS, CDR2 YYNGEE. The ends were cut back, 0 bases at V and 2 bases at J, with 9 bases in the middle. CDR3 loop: CASSVGQIAYNEQFF. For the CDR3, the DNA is TGTGCCAGCAGCGTAGGACAGATCGCCTACAATGAGCAGTTCTTC.

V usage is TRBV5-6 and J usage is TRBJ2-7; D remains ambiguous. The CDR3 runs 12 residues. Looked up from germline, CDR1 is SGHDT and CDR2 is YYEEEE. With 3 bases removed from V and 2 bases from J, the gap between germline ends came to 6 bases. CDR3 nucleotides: TGTGCCAGCAGCTCGATAGCCTACGAGCAGTACTTC. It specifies CASSSIAYEQYF.

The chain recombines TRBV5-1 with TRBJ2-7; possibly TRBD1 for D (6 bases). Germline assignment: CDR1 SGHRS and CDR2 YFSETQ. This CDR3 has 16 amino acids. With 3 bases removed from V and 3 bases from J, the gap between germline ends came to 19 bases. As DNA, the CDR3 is TGCGCCAGCAGCTCCCAGGGAACCAGCAGGGGCTACGAGCAGTACTTC. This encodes CASSSQGTSRGYEQYF.

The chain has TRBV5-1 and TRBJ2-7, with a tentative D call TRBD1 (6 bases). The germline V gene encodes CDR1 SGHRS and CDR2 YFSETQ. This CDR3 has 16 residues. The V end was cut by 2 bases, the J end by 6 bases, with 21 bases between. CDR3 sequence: CASSFEPGRGLVEQYF. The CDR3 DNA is TGCGCCAGCAGCTTCGAACCAGGCAGGGGTCTCGTCGAGCAGTACTTC.

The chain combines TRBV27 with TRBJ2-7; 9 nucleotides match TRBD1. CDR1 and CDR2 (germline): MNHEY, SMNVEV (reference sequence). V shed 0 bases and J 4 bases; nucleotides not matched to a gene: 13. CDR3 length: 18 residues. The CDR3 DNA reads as TGTGCCAGCAGTTTATCTGGTTTGTCGGGACAGGGTGTATACGAGCAGTACTTC. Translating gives CASSLSGLSGQGVYEQYF.

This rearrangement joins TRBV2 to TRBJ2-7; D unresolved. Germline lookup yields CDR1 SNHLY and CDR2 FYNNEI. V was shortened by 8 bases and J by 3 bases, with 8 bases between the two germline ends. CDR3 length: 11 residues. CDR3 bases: TGTGCCAGCGCCCAGATCTACGAGCAGTACTTC. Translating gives CASAQIYEQYF. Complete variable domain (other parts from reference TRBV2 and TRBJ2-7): EPEVTQTPSHQVTQMGQEVILRCVPISNHLYFYWYRQILGQKVEFLVSFYNNEISEKSEIFDDQFSVERPDGSNFTLKIRSTKLEDSAMYFCASAQIYEQYFGPGTRLTVT.

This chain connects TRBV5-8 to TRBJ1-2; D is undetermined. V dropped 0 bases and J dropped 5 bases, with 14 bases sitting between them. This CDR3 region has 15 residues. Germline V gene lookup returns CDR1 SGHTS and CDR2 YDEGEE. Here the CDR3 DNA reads TGTGCCAGCAGCTTGGGATTCGGGAGTAATTATGGCTACACCTTC. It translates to CASSLGFGSNYGYTF.

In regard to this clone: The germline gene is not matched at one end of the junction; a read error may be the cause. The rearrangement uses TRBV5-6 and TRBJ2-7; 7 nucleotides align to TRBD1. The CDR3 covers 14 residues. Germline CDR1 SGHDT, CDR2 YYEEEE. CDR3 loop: CAGSQTGYSYEQYF. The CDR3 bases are TGTGCCGGCAGCCAGACAGGGTACTCCTACGAGCAGTACTTC. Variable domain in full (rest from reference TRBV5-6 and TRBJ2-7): DAGVTQSPTHLIKTRGQQVTLRCSPKSGHDTVSWYQQALGQGPQFIFQYYEEEERQRGNFPDRFSGHQFPNYSSELNVNALLLGDSALYLCAGSQTGYSYEQYFGPGTRLTVT.

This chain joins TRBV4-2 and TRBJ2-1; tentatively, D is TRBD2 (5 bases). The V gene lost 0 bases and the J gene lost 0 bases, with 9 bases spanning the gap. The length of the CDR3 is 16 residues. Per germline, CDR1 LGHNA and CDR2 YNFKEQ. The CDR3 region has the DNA TGTGCCAGCAGCCAAGAAATAGCGCGCTCCTACAATGAGCAGTTCTTC. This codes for CASSQEIARSYNEQFF.

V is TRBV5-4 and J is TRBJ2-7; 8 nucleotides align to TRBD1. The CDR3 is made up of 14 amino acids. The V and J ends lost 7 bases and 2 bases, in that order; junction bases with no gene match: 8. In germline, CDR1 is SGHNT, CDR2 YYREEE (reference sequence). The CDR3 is CASRATGGTYEQYF. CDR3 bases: TGTGCCAGCCGCGCAACAGGGGGTACCTACGAGCAGTACTTC.

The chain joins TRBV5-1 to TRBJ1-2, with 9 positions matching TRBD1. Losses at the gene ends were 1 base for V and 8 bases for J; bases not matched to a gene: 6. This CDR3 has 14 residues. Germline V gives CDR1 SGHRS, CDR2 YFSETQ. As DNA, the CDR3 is TGCGCCAGCAGCTTGCTGGGACAGGGAGGCGGCTACACCTTC. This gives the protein CASSLLGQGGGYTF.

The CDR3 region is CASSLYTGGTTGELFF. DNA for the CDR3: TGTGCCAGCAGCTTGTATACGGGCGGGACCACCGGGGAGCTGTTTTTT. The chain is built from TRBV7-3 and TRBJ2-2; possible D gene TRBD2, 6 bases. V lost 3 bases to trimming and J lost 4 bases, with 15 bases between them. The CDR3 contains 16 residues. Germline CDR1 reads SGHTA; CDR2 reads FQGTGA.

CDR3 nucleotides: TGTGCCAGTAACACAGGGGCCAGCAATCAGCCCCAGCATTTT. This encodes CASNTGASNQPQHF. The chain uses TRBV19 and TRBJ1-5, with 7 nucleotides matching TRBD1. V was pared by 7 bases and J by 1 base, with 4 bases of the junction left unmatched. Germline CDR1 and CDR2: LNHDA and SQIVND (reference sequence). This CDR3 is built from 14 residues. The full variable domain, its missing parts supplied by reference TRBV19 and TRBJ1-5, is DGGITQSPKYLFRKEGQNVTLSCEQNLNHDAMYWYRQDPGQGLRLIYYSQIVNDFQKGDIAEGYSVSREKKESFPLTVTSAQKNPTAFYLCASNTGASNQPQHFGDGTRLSIL.